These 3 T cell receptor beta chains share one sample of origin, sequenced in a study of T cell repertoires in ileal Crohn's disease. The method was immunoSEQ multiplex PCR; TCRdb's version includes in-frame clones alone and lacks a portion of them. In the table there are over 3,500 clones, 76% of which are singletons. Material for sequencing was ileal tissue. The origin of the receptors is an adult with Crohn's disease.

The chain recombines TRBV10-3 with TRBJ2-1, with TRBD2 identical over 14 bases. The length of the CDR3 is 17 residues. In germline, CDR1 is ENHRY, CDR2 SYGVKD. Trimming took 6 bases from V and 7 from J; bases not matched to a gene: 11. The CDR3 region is CAISPGTSGSIRNEQFF. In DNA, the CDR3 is TGTGCCATCAGCCCTGGGACTAGCGGGAGTATCAGGAATGAGCAGTTCTTC.

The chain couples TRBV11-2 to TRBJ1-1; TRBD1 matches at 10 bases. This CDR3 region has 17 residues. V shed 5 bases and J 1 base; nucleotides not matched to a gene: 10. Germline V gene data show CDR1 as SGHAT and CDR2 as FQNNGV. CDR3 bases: TGTGCCAGCAGCCCTAGACAGGGGGCTCTAGCGAACACTGAAGCTTTCTTT. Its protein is CASSPRQGALANTEAFF.

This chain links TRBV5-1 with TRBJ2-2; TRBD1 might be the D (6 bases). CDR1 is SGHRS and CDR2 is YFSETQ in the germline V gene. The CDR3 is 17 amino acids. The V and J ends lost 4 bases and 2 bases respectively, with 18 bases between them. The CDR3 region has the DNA TGCGCCAGCAGCCCCTTTACTGGGACATACAACACCGGGGAGCTGTTTTTT. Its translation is CASSPFTGTYNTGELFF.